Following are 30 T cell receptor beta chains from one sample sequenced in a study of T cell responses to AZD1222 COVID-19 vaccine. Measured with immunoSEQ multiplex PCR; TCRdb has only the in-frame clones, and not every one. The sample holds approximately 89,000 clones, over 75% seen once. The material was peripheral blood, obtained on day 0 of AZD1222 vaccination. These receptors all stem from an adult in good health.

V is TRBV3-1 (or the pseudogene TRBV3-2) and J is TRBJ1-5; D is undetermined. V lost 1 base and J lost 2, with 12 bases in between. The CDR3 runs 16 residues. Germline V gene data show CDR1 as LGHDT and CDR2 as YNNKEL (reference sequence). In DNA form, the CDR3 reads TGTGCCAGCAGCCAAGGTGGTCCCCGGGGCAATCAGCCCCAGCATTTT. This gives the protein CASSQGGPRGNQPQHF.

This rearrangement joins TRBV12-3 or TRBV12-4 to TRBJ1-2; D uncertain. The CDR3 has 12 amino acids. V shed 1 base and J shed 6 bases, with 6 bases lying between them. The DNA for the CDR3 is TGTGCCAGCAGTTTAGGTGGGAATGGCTACACCTTC. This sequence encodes CASSLGGNGYTF.

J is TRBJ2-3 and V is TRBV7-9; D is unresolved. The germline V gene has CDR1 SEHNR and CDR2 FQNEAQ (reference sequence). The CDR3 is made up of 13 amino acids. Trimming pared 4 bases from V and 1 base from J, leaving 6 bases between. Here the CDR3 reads CASSSSGTDTQYF. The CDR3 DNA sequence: TGTGCCAGCAGCTCCTCGGGCACAGATACGCAGTATTTT.

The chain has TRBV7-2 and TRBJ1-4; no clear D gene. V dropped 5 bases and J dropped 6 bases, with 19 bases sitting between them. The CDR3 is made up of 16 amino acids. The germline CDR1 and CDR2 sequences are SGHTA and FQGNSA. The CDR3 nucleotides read TGTGCCAGCAGCCCAAGCGGAGGGAGGGTTTATGAAAAACTGTTTTTT. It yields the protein CASSPSGGRVYEKLFF. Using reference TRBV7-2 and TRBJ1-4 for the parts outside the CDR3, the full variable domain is GAGVSQSPSNKVTEKGKDVELRCDPISGHTALYWYRQSLGQGLEFLIYFQGNSAPDKSGLPSDRFSAERTGGSVSTLTIQRTQQEDSAVYLCASSPSGGRVYEKLFFGSGTQLSVL.

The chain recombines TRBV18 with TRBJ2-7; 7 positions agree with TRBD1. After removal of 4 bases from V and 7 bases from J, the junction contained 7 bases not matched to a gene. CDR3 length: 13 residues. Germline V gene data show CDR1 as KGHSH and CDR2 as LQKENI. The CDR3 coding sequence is TGTGCCAGCTCACTACACAGGGGCGAAGAGCAGTACTTC. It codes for CASSLHRGEEQYF.

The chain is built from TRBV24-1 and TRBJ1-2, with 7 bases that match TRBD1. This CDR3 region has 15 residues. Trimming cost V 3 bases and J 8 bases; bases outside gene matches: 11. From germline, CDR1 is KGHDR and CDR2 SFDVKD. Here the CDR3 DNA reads TGTGCCACCAGTGATACTTCGACAGGGCAAGGAGGCTACACCTTC. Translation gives CATSDTSTGQGGYTF.

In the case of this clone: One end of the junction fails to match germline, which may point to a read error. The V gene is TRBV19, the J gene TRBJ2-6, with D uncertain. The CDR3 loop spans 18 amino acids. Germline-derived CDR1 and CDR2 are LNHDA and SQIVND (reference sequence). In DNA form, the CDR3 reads TGTGCCAGTAGTTTCACTCAGACAAATCACAAAGTCGGCCAACGTCCTGACTTC. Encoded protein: CASSFTQTNHKVGQRPDF.

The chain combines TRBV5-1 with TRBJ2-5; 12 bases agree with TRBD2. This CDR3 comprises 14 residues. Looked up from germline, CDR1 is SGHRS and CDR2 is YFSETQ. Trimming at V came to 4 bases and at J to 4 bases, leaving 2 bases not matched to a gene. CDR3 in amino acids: CASSPSGGVETQYF. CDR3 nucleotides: TGCGCCAGCAGCCCTAGCGGGGGGGTAGAGACCCAGTACTTC.

The CDR3 DNA reads as TGCGCCAGCAGGGGTGCCCCCACCAACGATGAGCAGTTCTTC. Amino acid sequence: CASRGAPTNDEQFF. V gene TRBV5-1 combines with J gene TRBJ2-1; D remains unclear. CDR1 is SGHRS, CDR2 YFSETQ, per germline. This CDR3 has 14 residues. V gave up 5 bases and J gave up 8 bases, with 17 bases separating them.

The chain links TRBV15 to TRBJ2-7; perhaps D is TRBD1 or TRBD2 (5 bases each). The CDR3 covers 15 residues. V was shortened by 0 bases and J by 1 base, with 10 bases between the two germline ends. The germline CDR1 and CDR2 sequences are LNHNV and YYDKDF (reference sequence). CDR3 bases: TGTGCCACCAGCAGAGATCATGGGGGATCCTACGAGCAGTACTTC. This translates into CATSRDHGGSYEQYF.

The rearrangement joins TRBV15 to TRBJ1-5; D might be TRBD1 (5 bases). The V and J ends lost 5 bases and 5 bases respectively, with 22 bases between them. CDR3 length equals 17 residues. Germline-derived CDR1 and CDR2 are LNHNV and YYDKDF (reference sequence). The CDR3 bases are TGTGCCACCAGCGGTGGACCGGGACCCCGGACCCATCAGCCCCAGCATTTT. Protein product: CATSGGPGPRTHQPQHF.

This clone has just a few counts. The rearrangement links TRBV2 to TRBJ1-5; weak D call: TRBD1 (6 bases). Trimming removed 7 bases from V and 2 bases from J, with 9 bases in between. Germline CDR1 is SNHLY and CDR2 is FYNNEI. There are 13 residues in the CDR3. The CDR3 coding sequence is TGTGCCAGCAACCGACAGGGCAATCAGCCCCAGCATTTT. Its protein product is CASNRQGNQPQHF.

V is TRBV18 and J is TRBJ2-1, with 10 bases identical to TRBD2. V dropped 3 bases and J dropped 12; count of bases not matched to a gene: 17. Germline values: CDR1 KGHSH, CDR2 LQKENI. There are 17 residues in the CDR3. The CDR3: CASSPPGTSAGGEWQFF. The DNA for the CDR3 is TGTGCCAGCTCACCGCCCGGGACTAGCGCTGGGGGGGAGTGGCAGTTCTTC. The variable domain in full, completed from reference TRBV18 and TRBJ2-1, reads NAGVMQNPRHLVRRRGQEARLRCSPMKGHSHVYWYRQLPEEGLKFMVYLQKENIIDESGMPKERFSAEFPKEGPSILRIQQVVRGDSAAYFCASSPPGTSAGGEWQFFGPGTRLTVL.

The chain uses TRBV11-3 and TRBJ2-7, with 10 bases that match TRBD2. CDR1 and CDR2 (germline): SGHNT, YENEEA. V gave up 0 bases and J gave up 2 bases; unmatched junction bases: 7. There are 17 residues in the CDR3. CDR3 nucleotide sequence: TGTGCCAGCAGCTTAGATCCCCGCACTAGCGGGACCTACGAGCAGTACTTC. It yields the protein CASSLDPRTSGTYEQYF.

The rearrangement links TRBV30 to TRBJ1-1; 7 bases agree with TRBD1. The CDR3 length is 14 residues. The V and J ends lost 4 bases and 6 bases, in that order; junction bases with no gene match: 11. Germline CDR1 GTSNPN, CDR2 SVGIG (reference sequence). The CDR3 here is CAWMRAGGVSEAFF. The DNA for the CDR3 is TGTGCCTGGATGCGGGCAGGGGGGGTATCTGAAGCTTTCTTT.

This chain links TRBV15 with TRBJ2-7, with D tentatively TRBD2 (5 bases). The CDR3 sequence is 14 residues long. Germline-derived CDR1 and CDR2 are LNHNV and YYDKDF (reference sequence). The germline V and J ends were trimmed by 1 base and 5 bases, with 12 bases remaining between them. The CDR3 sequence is CATSRGGGLDEQYF. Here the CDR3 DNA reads TGTGCCACCAGCAGAGGCGGCGGGCTAGACGAGCAGTACTTC.

The DNA of the CDR3 is TGTGCCAGCAGTTACTCACGGACCGGGGAGCTGTTTTTT. This translates into CASSYSRTGELFF. V and J are TRBV6-5 and TRBJ2-2; the D is unclear. Trimming shortened V by 0 bases and J by 5 bases, and 4 bases separated the two germline ends. Per the germline V gene, CDR1 is MNHEY and CDR2 is SVGAGI. The CDR3 totals 13 residues.

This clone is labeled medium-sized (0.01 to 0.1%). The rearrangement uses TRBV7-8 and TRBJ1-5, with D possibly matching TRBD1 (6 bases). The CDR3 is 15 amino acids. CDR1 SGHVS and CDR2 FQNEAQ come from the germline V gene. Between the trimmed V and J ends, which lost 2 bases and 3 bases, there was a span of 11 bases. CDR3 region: CASSLYRAYNQPQHF. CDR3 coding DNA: TGTGCCAGCAGCTTATACAGGGCTTACAATCAGCCCCAGCATTTT.

The CDR3 reads CASSRSLSGNTIYF. The CDR3 DNA reads TGTGCCAGCAGTAGATCACTCTCTGGAAACACCATATATTTT. This chain links TRBV27 with TRBJ1-3; D gene unclear. The CDR3 extends over 14 amino acids. Germline assignment: CDR1 MNHEY and CDR2 SMNVEV (reference sequence). Deletions cut 5 bases from V and 0 bases from J, with 8 bases between.

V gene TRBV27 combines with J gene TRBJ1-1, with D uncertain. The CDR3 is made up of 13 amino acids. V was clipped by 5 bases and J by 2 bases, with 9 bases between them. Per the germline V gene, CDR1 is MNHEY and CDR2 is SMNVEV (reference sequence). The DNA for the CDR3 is TGTGCCAGCAGTAGAACAAGAAACACTGAAGCTTTCTTT. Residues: CASSRTRNTEAFF.

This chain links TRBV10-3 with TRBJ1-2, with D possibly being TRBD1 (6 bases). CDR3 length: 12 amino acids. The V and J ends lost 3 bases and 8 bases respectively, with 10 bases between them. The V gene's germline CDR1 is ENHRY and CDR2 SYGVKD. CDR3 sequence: CAISDAGAGYTF. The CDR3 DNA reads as TGTGCCATCAGTGACGCGGGGGCGGGCTACACCTTC.

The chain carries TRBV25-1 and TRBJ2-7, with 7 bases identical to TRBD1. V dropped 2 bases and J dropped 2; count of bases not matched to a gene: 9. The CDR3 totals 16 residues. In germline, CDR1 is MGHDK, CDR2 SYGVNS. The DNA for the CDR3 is TGTGCCAGCAGTGAACCCCCAGGACAGGTAGCCTACGAGCAGTACTTC. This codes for CASSEPPGQVAYEQYF.

The CDR3 region has the DNA TGTGCCAGTAGTACGGACAGTCTTCGGGGTGGAAACACCATATATTTT. It yields the protein CASSTDSLRGGNTIYF. The rearrangement uses TRBV19 and TRBJ1-3, with TRBD1 as a possible D gene (6 bases). Germline V gives CDR1 LNHDA, CDR2 SQIVND (reference sequence). The ends were cut back, 4 bases at V and 3 bases at J, with 16 bases in the middle. The length of the CDR3 is 16 residues.

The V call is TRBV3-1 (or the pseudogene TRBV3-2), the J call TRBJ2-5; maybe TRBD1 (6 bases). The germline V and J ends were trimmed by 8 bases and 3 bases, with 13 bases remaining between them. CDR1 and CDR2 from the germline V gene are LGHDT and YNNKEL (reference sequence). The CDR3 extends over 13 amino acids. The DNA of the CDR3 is TGTGCCAGCCTCGGACAGCTAAAAGAGACCCAGTACTTC. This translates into CASLGQLKETQYF.

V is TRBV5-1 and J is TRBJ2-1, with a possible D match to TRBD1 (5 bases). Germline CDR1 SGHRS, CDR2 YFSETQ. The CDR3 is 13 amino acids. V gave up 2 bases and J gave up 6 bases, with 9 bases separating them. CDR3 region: CASSLTRVNEQFF. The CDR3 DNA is TGCGCCAGCAGCTTAACCAGGGTCAATGAGCAGTTCTTC.

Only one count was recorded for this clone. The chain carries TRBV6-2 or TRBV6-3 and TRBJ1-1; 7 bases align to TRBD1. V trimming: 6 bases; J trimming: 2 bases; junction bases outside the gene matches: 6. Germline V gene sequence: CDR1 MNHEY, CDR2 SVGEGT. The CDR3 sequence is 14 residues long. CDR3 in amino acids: CASRPRDRNTEAFF. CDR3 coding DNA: TGTGCCAGCAGACCTAGGGACAGAAACACTGAAGCTTTCTTT.

This chain's CDR3 is CASSLHTAQPQHF. The CDR3, as DNA: TGTGCCAGCAGCCTTCATACGGCCCAGCCCCAGCATTTT. J is TRBJ1-5 and V is TRBV7-2; no reliable D call. Germline V gene data show CDR1 as SGHTA and CDR2 as FQGNSA. The CDR3 spans 13 residues. V was shortened by 5 bases and J by 7 bases, with 12 bases between the two germline ends.

The CDR3 reads CASSQDRGRWIPNEKLFF. The CDR3 nucleotides are TGTGCCAGCAGCCAAGATCGAGGGAGGTGGATACCTAATGAAAAACTGTTTTTT. The chain uses TRBV3-1 (or the pseudogene TRBV3-2) and TRBJ1-4, with unresolved D. The CDR3 contains 18 residues. Trimming stripped 0 bases from V and 3 bases from J, with 17 bases between. The germline gives CDR1 LGHDT, CDR2 YNNKEL (reference sequence).

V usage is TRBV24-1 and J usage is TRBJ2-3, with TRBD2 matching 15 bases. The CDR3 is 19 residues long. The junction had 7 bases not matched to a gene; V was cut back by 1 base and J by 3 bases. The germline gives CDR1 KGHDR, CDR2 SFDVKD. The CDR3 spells CATSDLRTSGGAGTDTQYF. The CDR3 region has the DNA TGTGCCACCAGTGATTTAAGGACTAGCGGGGGGGCTGGAACAGATACGCAGTATTTT.

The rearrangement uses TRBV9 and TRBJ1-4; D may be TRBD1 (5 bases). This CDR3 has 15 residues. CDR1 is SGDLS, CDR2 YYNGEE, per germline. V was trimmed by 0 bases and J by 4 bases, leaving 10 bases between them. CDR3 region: CASSVDSGINEKLFF. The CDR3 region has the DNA TGTGCCAGCAGCGTAGACTCAGGGATTAATGAAAAACTGTTTTTT.